This passage covers 13 T cell receptor beta chains from one sample sequenced in a study of blood T cells in healthy people across ages. Alongside a J-beta primer mix, a sample-barcoded 5' primer served in a second PCR lasting about 7 to 12 cycles. From the 5' RACE reads, TCRdb called clonotypes with MiXCR, one entry per CDR3 protein. The data show over 750,000 distinct CDR3 sequences, with roughly 25% seen just once and 9.4% held by the top ten. This sample was shared with a second study, whose subject was T cells of mothers and their children.

Sequencing was performed on blood. The receptors were sampled from a boy aged 5-17 years in good health.

The rearrangement joins TRBV5-1 to TRBJ2-7; 9 bases match TRBD2. Germline V CDR1 and CDR2: SGHRS, YFSETQ. With V trimmed by 0 bases and J by 2 bases, 6 bases remained unmatched. The CDR3 spans 16 residues. The CDR3 loop is CASSLESSGTAYEQYF. The CDR3 DNA reads TGCGCCAGCAGCTTGGAGTCTAGCGGGACCGCCTACGAGCAGTACTTC.

This CDR3 reads CSARDRHEPLNTEAFF. In DNA, the CDR3 is TGCAGTGCTAGAGATCGACACGAACCATTGAACACTGAAGCTTTCTTT. The J gene is TRBJ1-1, the V gene TRBV20-1; D remains unclear. V lost 0 bases and J 0 bases, leaving 14 bases between the germline ends. Germline CDR1 DFQATT, CDR2 SNEGSKA (reference sequence). The CDR3 loop spans 16 amino acids.

The chain employs TRBV12-3 or TRBV12-4 and TRBJ1-5; D remains ambiguous. The length of the CDR3 is 14 residues. The V and J ends lost 3 bases and 6 bases respectively, with 12 bases between them. Here the CDR3 reads CASSFGRVGQPQHF. The DNA for the CDR3 is TGTGCCAGCAGTTTCGGCAGAGTGGGTCAGCCCCAGCATTTT.

The chain recombines TRBV5-1 with TRBJ2-5, with 11 bases aligning to TRBD1. This CDR3 has 17 amino acids. From germline, CDR1 is SGHRS and CDR2 YFSETQ. The J segment lost 3 bases and the V segment lost 4 bases, leaving 11 bases of the junction unmatched. The CDR3 sequence: CASSPTPGQGVEETQYF. In DNA form, the CDR3 reads TGCGCCAGCAGCCCGACGCCGGGACAGGGGGTAGAAGAGACCCAGTACTTC.

The chain combines TRBV5-1 with TRBJ2-7; maybe TRBD1 (6 bases). V lost 4 bases to trimming and J lost 4 bases, with 18 bases between them. The CDR3 covers 15 residues. Germline CDR1 and CDR2: SGHRS and YFSETQ. The CDR3 DNA sequence: TGCGCCAGCAGCGACCGACAGGCCCTAGTATACGAGCAGTACTTC. Its protein product is CASSDRQALVYEQYF.

This clonotype was seen only a few times. The chain combines TRBV7-6 with TRBJ2-7, with 9 positions matching TRBD1. Germline assignment: CDR1 SGHVS and CDR2 FNYEAQ. This CDR3 region has 15 residues. J was trimmed by 5 bases and V by 3 bases; bases with no gene match: 8. For the CDR3, the DNA is TGTGCCAGCAGCTTGTCCGGGACAGGGATCCACGAGCAGTACTTC. Its protein is CASSLSGTGIHEQYF.

The gene calls are TRBV28 and TRBJ2-2; 8 nucleotides agree with TRBD2. The J segment lost 7 bases and the V segment lost 5 bases, leaving 12 bases of the junction unmatched. CDR3 length equals 16 residues. Germline CDR1 is MDHEN and CDR2 is SYDVKM. This CDR3 is CASSPTPAGEFGELFF. CDR3 bases: TGTGCCAGCAGTCCGACCCCAGCGGGGGAATTCGGGGAGCTGTTTTTT.

In its sample, this clonotype was seen a few times. The chain uses TRBV5-5 and TRBJ2-5; maybe TRBD1 (6 bases). V lost 2 bases and J 4 bases, leaving 12 bases between the germline ends. The CDR3 length is 14 residues. Germline-derived CDR1 and CDR2 are SGHKS and YYEKEE (reference sequence). The CDR3 DNA sequence: TGTGCCAGCAGCTTAGGTTCAGGGGTAGAGACCCAGTACTTC. Amino acid sequence: CASSLGSGVETQYF.

The genes are TRBV6-1 and TRBJ2-5; D remains ambiguous. Deletions cut 1 base from V and 2 bases from J, with 8 bases between. From germline, CDR1 is MNHNS and CDR2 SASEGT. CDR3 length equals 14 residues. The CDR3 DNA follows: TGTGCCAGCAGTGAAGGTTTCTATCAAGAGACCCAGTACTTC. Translated: CASSEGFYQETQYF.

The V and J genes are TRBV5-1 and TRBJ1-1; tentatively, D is TRBD1 (5 bases). Germline V gives CDR1 SGHRS, CDR2 YFSETQ. This CDR3 is 18 amino acids long. V lost 4 bases and J 0 bases, leaving 22 bases between the germline ends. The CDR3 DNA follows: TGCGCCAGCAGCGTAGGACGGTATGGCTCAGGGATGAACACTGAAGCTTTCTTT. This encodes CASSVGRYGSGMNTEAFF.

This clonotype was counted only a few times. The rearrangement links TRBV10-1 to TRBJ2-5; TRBD2 aligns across 10 bases. J lost 2 bases, V lost 1 base, and 10 bases had no gene match. The CDR3 sequence is 18 residues long. Germline-derived CDR1 and CDR2 are WNHNN and SYGVQD (reference sequence). CDR3 bases: TGCGCCAGCAGTGAGTTGTGTAGCGGGAGGCTCCGGCAAGAGACCCAGTACTTC. This codes for CASSELCSGRLRQETQYF.

The chain carries TRBV5-1 and TRBJ1-4; possible D gene TRBD1, 5 bases. This CDR3 contains 14 residues. The germline gives CDR1 SGHRS, CDR2 YFSETQ. Trimming left V 2 bases short and J 10 bases short, with 15 bases between. DNA for the CDR3: TGCGCCAGCAGCTTCAGCGGGGGATACGGAAAACTGTTTTTT. Amino acids: CASSFSGGYGKLFF.

The chain has TRBV21-1 and TRBJ2-3; the table's D call TRBD1 went unverified against the DNA. TRBV21-1 is a known pseudogene. The CDR3 sequence is 19 residues long. CDR3 in amino acids: CASSLRPRCGPRGTDTQYF. The CDR3 bases are TGTGCCAGCAGCTTAAGGCCACGGTGTGGCCCCAGGGGCACAGATACGCAGTATTTT.